This T cell receptor (beta chain) derives from a study of blood T cell repertoires in COVID-19. Overall study context: Sites in the United States, Italy and Spain provided acute and convalescent COVID-19 samples. Sources were T cells, B-cell-depleted T cells, or PBMCs; the material itself was cDNA or gDNA.

Per the authors' pipeline: Amplification of reference gene primers provided the estimated nucleated cell counts. Profiled with immunoSEQ multiplex PCR; TCRdb holds only in-frame clones, not every one. V, J and clone size were drawn from that table, and D and trimming were deduced from the DNA. The sample shows approximately 260,000 clones, 70% to 90% of them seen only once. CDR3 length: 15 residues. V lost 3 bases and J lost 0, with 10 bases in between. Germline loops: CDR1 SGDLS, CDR2 YYNGEE. The V gene is TRBV9, the J gene TRBJ1-3; TRBD1 might be the D (6 bases). The sequenced sample was peripheral blood. This TCR was recovered from a woman between 65 and 79 years old with acute or convalescent COVID-19. The CDR3 reads CASSAGGLSGNTIYF. The CDR3 coding sequence is TGTGCCAGCAGCGCTGGGGGCCTCTCTGGAAACACCATATATTTT.